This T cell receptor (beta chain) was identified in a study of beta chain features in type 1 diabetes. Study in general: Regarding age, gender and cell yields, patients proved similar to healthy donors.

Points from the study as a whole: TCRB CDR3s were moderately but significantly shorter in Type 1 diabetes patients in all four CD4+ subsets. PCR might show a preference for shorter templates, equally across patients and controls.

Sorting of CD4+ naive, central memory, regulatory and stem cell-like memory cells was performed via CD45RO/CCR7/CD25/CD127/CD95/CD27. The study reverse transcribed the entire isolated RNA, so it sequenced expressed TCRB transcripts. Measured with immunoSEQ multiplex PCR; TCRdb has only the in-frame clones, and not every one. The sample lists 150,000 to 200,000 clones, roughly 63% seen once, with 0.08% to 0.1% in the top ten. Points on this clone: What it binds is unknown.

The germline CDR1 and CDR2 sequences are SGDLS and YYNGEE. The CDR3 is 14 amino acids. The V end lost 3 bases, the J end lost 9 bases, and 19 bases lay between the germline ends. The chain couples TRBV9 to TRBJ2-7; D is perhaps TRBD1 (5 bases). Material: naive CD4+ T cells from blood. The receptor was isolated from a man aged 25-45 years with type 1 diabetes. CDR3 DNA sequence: TGTGCCAGCAGCGCGCCGACAGACCCTACGGGGCAGTACTTC. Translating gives CASSAPTDPTGQYF.